The rows below give T cell receptor beta chains drawn from one sample of a study of CD8 T cells in Susac syndrome. One entry per CDR3 protein, called by TCRdb with MiXCR from the immunoSEQ multiplex PCR reads. The sample has around 280,000 distinct CDR3 sequences; 90% to 95% are singletons. The specimen was CD4+ T cells from PBMCs. The receptors were gathered from a human donor with multiple sclerosis. Each CDR3 is given with its conserved first and last residue. D genes are given only for firm matches. Not all rows give a size; the values are once, few, many and, for expanded clones, a class.

cdr3_nt cdr3_aa j_call d_call v_call clone_size
TGTGCCAGCACCGGCGGACTAGCCTACGAGCAGTACTTC CASTGGLAYEQYF TRBJ2-7 TRBD2 TRBV2 .
TGCGCCAGCAGCTTGGAGGGAGAGACCCAGTACTTC CASSLEGETQYF TRBJ2-5 . TRBV5-1 once
TGTGCCAGCAGCCAAGACCTAAACGATGGGGCCCAAGGAGATGGCTACACCTTC CASSQDLNDGAQGDGYTF TRBJ1-2 . TRBV14 .
TGTGCCAGCAGTAAACGACAGGGCCACACTGAAGCTTTCTTT CASSKRQGHTEAFF TRBJ1-1 TRBD1 TRBV6-5 .
TGTGCCAGCAGAGGGGACAGAGCTAGCACAGATACGCAGTATTTT CASRGDRASTDTQYF TRBJ2-3 TRBD1 TRBV6-5 .
TGTGCCAGCAGCTTTCAAGAGACCCAGTACTTC CASSFQETQYF TRBJ2-5 . TRBV5-5 many
TGTGCCAGCAGCTTAGTGGGGAATAATCAGCCCCAGCATTTT CASSLVGNNQPQHF TRBJ1-5 . TRBV7-2 .
TGTGCCAGCAGCCCTGTGGGCGGGACCGGGGAGCTGTTTTTT CASSPVGGTGELFF TRBJ2-2 . TRBV7-9 .
TGCAGCGTTCGGACTACAACTAATGAAAAACTGTTTTTT CSVRTTTNEKLFF TRBJ1-4 . TRBV29-1 .
TGTGCCAGCAGTGGAGGTACGGTACCGGGGACTGAAGCTTTCTTT CASSGGTVPGTEAFF TRBJ1-1 . TRBV2 .
TGTGCCAGCAGCCCCGGCCGGACTAGGCTGGAGACCCAGTACTTC CASSPGRTRLETQYF TRBJ2-5 TRBD2 TRBV7-2 .
TGCGCCAGCAGCTACCGGGGGGGAGGCACAGATACGCAGTATTTT CASSYRGGGTDTQYF TRBJ2-3 TRBD2 TRBV5-1 .
TGTGCCAGCAGCCACGGACAGGTCTCTGGCTACACCTTC CASSHGQVSGYTF TRBJ1-2 TRBD1 TRBV12-3/TRBV12-4 .
TGTGCCAGCAGTTTCGGGTCTAGCGGGGGGGCAGAGACCCAGTACTTC CASSFGSSGGAETQYF TRBJ2-5 TRBD2 TRBV12-3/TRBV12-4 .
TGTGCCAGCAGGGGCAACGCTGAAGCTTTCTTT CASRGNAEAFF TRBJ1-1 . TRBV25-1 once
TGCGCCAGCAGCCAAGATAGAGGTCGCACCTACAATGAGCAGTTCTTC CASSQDRGRTYNEQFF TRBJ2-1 . TRBV4-3 .
TGTGCCAGTAGTACCCAGGGACTAGCGTCCTACAATGAGCAGTTCTTC CASSTQGLASYNEQFF TRBJ2-1 TRBD2 TRBV19 .
TGTGCCAGCAGCCCCCGCGTGTGGGACAGCGACCAGCCCCAGCATTTT CASSPRVWDSDQPQHF TRBJ1-5 . TRBV21-1 .
TGCGCCAGCAGCACCCAGGGGTCGGCGAACACCATATATTTT CASSTQGSANTIYF TRBJ1-3 . TRBV5-1 .
TGTGCCAGCAGTTTAACCCGGAGTCGGCGTTATGGCTACACCTTC CASSLTRSRRYGYTF TRBJ1-2 . TRBV12-3/TRBV12-4 .
TGTGCCTGGGGCCGGGGGGTGATAGGGTCCAATCAGCCCCAGCATTTT CAWGRGVIGSNQPQHF TRBJ1-5 . TRBV30 .
TGTGCCAGCAGCCAAGACTGGACTCGCTCCTACGAGCAGTACTTC CASSQDWTRSYEQYF TRBJ2-7 . TRBV4-2 .
TGTGCCAGTAGTACCCAGGGGGGTGGCTATGGCTACACCTTC CASSTQGGGYGYTF TRBJ1-2 TRBD1 TRBV19 .
TGTGCCAGCAGCTTCCGAACGACAGCTTCGGGGTTCAGGGCGACCTCTGGAAACACCATATATTTT CASSFRTTASGFRATSGNTIYF TRBJ1-3 . TRBV5-6 .
TGCAGTGCTAGTGGGCAGGGGGCCACGTCTGGCTACACCTTC CSASGQGATSGYTF TRBJ1-2 TRBD1 TRBV20-1 .
TGCAGTGCGTTCTCCTACAGGGGCGCTGAAGAGACCCAGTACTTC CSAFSYRGAEETQYF TRBJ2-5 TRBD1 TRBV20-1 .
TGTGCCAGCAGCCCAAACGGGCCTAGCAGTGAGCAGTTCTTC CASSPNGPSSEQFF TRBJ2-1 . TRBV7-3 once
TGTGCCAGCAGCTTAACAGGGTACGCTACAGATACGCAGTATTTT CASSLTGYATDTQYF TRBJ2-3 . TRBV7-6 .